The T cell receptor beta chain under discussion was sequenced for a study of cytomegalovirus exposure and HLA in healthy donors. Whole-study context: A later analysis reported the 130 or so validation repertoires used the same platform as the approximately 660 first-cohort repertoires. Study-level findings and limits: The finding came from a later analysis; first-cohort TCR clusters tended to co-occur in the roughly 120 validation repertoires. 150 to 200 TCR beta chains were listed as cytomegalovirus-associated.

On this clone itself: What it binds is unknown.

Clones were sequenced by immunoSEQ multiplex PCR, and TCRdb holds only the in-frame ones, with some missing. Among approximately 180,000 clones listed, around nine tenths were seen once. Among the roughly 110 subjects of the validation cohort, separate from the 666-subject first cohort, were the donors. The CDR3 is made up of 15 amino acids. CDR1 and CDR2 (germline): MNHEY, SVGAGI. V was trimmed by 6 bases and J by 2 bases, leaving 13 bases between them. The genes are TRBV6-5 and TRBJ2-2, with D possibly TRBD1 on 5 matching bases. This TCR derives from a man aged 18 to 30 in good health and CMV-seropositive. The specimen sequenced was PBMCs. The CDR3 nucleotides read TGTGCCAGCAGCCTGGCAGGGTTTAACACCGGGGAGCTGTTTTTT. Translation gives CASSLAGFNTGELFF.